This T cell receptor beta chain was identified in a study of CXCR3-negative and CXCR3-positive naive CD8 T cells. In the study overall: Collectively, the libraries yielded approximately 140 million TRB reads in total, at about 1.5 +/- 0.3 million per library.

As concerns this clonotype: The target antigen is unknown.

5' RACE that incorporated UMI labels was used to prepare the TRB cDNA libraries. TCRdb re-called the 5' RACE reads; one entry per CDR3 protein, DNA not given. The listing records over 5,000 distinct CDR3 sequences. The CDR3 loop spans 12 amino acids. CDR1 and CDR2 (germline): DFQATT, SNEGSKA (reference sequence). Study-level points and caveats: Comparison of naive subsets found surface CD5 to be comparable, and TCR strength was inferred on the basis of TRB CDR3 properties. Much lower diversity was found in memory CD8+ cells, while both naive subsets had comparably high diversity. CXCR3-positive naive cells carried more hydrophobic TRB CDR3s than CXCR3-negative naive cells did.

The rearrangement joins TRBV20-1 to TRBJ2-7; TCRdb selects TRBD1, and the lack of DNA leaves this call unchecked. This clonotype originated in a human donor in good health. Some clones in this sample may be carry-over from other donors' samples. Sequencing was performed on naive CXCR3+ CD8+ T cells from blood. Subset described: CD45RO-CCR7+CD27+CD95- naive CD8+ T cells expressing CXCR3 (TNR3+). CDR3 protein: CSVSQGTYEQYF.